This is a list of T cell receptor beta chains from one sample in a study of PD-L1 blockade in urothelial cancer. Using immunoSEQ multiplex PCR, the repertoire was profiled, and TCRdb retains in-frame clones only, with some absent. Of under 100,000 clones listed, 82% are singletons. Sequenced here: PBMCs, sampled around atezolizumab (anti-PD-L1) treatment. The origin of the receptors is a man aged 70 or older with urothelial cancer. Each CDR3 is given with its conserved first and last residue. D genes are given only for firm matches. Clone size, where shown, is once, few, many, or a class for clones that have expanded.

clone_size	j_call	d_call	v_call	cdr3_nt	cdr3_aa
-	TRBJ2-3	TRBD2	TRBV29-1	TGCAGCGTTTTTCTTCTAGCGGGAGGGCCGGATACGCAGTATTTT	CSVFLLAGGPDTQYF
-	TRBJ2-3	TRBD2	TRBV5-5	TGTGCCAGCAGCCCTGGACTAGCGGGAGGGGTAGATACGCAGTATTTT	CASSPGLAGGVDTQYF
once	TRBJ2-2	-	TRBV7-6	TGTGCCAGCAGCTTGGAGGGGGCTAACACCGGGGAGCTGTTTTTT	CASSLEGANTGELFF
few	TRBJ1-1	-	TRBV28	TGTGCCAGCAGTAAGTCGGCAGGGATTACTGAAGCTTTCTTT	CASSKSAGITEAFF
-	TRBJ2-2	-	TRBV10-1	TGCGCCAGCAGTGAGTCGGTAATCCGGGGGGACAACGGGGAGCTGTTTTTT	CASSESVIRGDNGELFF
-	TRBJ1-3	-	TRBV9	TGTGCCAGCAGCGCGCTCCCAGGGTCGAGCTCTGGAAACACCATATATTTT	CASSALPGSSSGNTIYF
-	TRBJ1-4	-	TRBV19	TGTGCCAGTACCCCCGGGATAACTAATGAAAAACTGTTTTTT	CASTPGITNEKLFF
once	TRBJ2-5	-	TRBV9	TGTGCCAGCAGCGTAGGTCGGCAGGGTTGGGAGACCCAGTACTTC	CASSVGRQGWETQYF
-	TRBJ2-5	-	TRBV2	TGTGCCAGCAGTGGGTCGGTTCGGGAGACCCAGTACTTC	CASSGSVRETQYF
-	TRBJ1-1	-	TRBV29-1	TGCAGCGTTACCCGGGACTACACTGAAGCTTTCTTT	CSVTRDYTEAFF
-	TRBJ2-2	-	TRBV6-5	TGTGCCAGCAGTTACGTGCCCACGGGGGAAACCGGGGAGCTGTTTTTT	CASSYVPTGETGELFF
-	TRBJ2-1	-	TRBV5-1	TGCGCCAGCAGCTTAATCGGCTCCTACAATGAGCAGTTCTTC	CASSLIGSYNEQFF
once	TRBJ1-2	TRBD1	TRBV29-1	TGCAGCGTTCTAACAGGGGAATGGGGCTACACCTTC	CSVLTGEWGYTF
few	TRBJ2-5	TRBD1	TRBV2	TGTGCCAGTCGACAGGGACGGCCGGCCCAGTACTTC	CASRQGRPAQYF
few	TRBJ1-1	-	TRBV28	TGTGCCAGCAGCCTCTCAGGGGTAACTCCCCGTGGTGCTTTCTTT	CASSLSGVTPRGAFF
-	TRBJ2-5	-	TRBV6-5	TGTGCCAGCAGAAACGGGGGATCTGAGACCCAGTACTTC	CASRNGGSETQYF
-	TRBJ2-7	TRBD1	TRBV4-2	TGTGCCAGCAGCCTCCTAACAGGGGCCCCCTCCTACGAGCAGTACTTC	CASSLLTGAPSYEQYF
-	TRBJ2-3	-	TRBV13	TGTGCCAGCAGCTTACTGCAACAGGGTGGAGATACGCAGTATTTT	CASSLLQQGGDTQYF
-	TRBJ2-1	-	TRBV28	TGTGCCAGCAGTTTCAGGGAGCAGTTCTTC	CASSFREQFF
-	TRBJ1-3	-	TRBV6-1	TGTGCCAGCAGTGAAGAAGCGAGCTCTGGAAACACCATATATTTT	CASSEEASSGNTIYF
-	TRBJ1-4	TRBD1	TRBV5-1	TGCGCCAGCAGCTGGGGACAGGGCGGTGAAAAACTGTTTTTT	CASSWGQGGEKLFF
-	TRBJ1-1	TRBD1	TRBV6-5	TGTGCCAGCAAGCCGACAGGGGGCGAGACTGAAGCTTTCTTT	CASKPTGGETEAFF
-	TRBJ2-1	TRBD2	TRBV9	TGTGCCAGCAGCCCCGGGACTAGCGTCAGTGAGCAGTTCTTC	CASSPGTSVSEQFF
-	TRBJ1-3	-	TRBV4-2	TGTGCCAGCAGCCAAGAACAGGTGTACTCTGGAAACACCATATATTTT	CASSQEQVYSGNTIYF
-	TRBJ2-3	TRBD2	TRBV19	TGTGCCAGTAGTACACTAGCGGGAGGGCACACAGATACGCAGTATTTT	CASSTLAGGHTDTQYF
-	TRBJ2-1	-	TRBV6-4	TGTGCCAGCAGCTCCGGGGTCGGCAATGAGCAGTTCTTC	CASSSGVGNEQFF
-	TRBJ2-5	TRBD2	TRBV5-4	TGTGCCAGCAGCTTAAAACTAGCGGGGGGTTTAGAGACCCAGTACTTC	CASSLKLAGGLETQYF
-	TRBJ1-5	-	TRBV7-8	TGTGCCAGCAGCTTTTTAGGCGGACAAACTAATCAGCCCCAGCATTTT	CASSFLGGQTNQPQHF
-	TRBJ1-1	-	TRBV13	TGTGCCAGCAGCTTACAACAGGGGAACACTGAAGCTTTCTTT	CASSLQQGNTEAFF